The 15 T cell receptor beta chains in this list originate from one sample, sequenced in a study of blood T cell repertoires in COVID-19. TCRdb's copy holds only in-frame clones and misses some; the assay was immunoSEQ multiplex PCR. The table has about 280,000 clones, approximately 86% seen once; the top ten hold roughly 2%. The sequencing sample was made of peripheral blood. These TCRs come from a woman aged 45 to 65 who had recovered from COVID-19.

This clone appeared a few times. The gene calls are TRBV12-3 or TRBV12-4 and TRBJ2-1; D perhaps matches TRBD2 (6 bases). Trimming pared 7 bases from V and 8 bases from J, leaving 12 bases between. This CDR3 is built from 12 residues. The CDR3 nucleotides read TGTGCCAGCACCCCTGGCGGGGATGAGCAGTTCTTC. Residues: CASTPGGDEQFF.

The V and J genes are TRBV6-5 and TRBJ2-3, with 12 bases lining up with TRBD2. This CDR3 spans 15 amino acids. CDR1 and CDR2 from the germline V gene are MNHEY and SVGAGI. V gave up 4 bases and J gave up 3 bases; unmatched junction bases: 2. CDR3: CASSLTSGRTDTQYF. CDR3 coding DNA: TGTGCCAGCAGTTTGACTAGCGGGAGAACAGATACGCAGTATTTT.

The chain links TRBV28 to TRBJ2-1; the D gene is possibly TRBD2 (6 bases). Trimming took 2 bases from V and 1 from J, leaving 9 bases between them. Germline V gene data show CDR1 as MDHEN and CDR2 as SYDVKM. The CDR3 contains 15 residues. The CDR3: CASSLEGRSYNEQFF. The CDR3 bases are TGTGCCAGCAGTTTAGAGGGGAGGTCCTACAATGAGCAGTTCTTC. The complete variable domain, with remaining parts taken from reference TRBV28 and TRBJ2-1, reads DVKVTQSSRYLVKRTGEKVFLECVQDMDHENMFWYRQDPGLGLRLIYFSYDVKMKEKGDIPEGYSVSREKKERFSLILESASTNQTSMYLCASSLEGRSYNEQFFGPGTRLTVL.

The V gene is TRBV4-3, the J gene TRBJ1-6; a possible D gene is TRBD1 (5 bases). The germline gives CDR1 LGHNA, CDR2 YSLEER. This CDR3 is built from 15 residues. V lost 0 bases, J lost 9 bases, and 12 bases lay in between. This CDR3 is CASSQDIGAASPLHF. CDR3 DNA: TGCGCCAGCAGCCAAGATATAGGGGCTGCTTCACCCCTCCACTTT.

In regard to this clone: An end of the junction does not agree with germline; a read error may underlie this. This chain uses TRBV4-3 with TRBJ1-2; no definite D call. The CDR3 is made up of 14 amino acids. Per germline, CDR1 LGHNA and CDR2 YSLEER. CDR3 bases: TGCGCCAGCAGTCAAGACGCGGGCGAGTTTAGCTACACCTTC. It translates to CASSQDAGEFSYTF.

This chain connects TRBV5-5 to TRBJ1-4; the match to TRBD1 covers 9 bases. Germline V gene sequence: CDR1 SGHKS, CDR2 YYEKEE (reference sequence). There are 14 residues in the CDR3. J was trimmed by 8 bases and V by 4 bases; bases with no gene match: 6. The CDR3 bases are TGTGCCAGCAGCCCGGGACAGGGCCAGGAAAAACTGTTTTTT. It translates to CASSPGQGQEKLFF.

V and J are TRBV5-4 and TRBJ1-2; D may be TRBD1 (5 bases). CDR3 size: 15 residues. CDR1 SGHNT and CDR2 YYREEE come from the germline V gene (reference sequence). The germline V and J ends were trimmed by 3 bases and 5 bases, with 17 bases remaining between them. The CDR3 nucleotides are TGTGCCAGCAGCTCCGATGGGGCAGGCGTTTATGGCTACACCTTC. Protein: CASSSDGAGVYGYTF.

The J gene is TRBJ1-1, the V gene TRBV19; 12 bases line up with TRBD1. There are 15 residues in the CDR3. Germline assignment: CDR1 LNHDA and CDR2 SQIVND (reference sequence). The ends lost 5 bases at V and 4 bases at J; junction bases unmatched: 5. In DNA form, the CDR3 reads TGTGCCAGTAGTCCTGGGACAGGGGGCCTCACTGAAGCTTTCTTT. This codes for CASSPGTGGLTEAFF.

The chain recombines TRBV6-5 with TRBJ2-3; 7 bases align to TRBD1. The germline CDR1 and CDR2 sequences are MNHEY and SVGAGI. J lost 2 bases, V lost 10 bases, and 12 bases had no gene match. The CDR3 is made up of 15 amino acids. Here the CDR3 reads CATKGTGVNTDTQYF. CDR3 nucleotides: TGTGCCACCAAAGGAACAGGGGTGAACACAGATACGCAGTATTTT.

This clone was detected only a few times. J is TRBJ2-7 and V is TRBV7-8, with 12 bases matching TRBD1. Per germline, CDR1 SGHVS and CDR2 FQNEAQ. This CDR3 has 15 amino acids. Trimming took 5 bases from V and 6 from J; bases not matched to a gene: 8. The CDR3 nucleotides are TGTGCCAGCAGCCCATGGGGACAGGGGGCTCGCGAGCAGTACTTC. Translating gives CASSPWGQGAREQYF.

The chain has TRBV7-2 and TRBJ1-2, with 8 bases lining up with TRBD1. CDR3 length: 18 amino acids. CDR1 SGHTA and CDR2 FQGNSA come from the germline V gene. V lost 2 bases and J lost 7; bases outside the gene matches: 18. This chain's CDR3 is CASSLRFGTGFVLRGYTF. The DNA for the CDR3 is TGTGCCAGCAGCTTAAGGTTCGGGACAGGCTTCGTCCTGCGTGGCTACACCTTC.

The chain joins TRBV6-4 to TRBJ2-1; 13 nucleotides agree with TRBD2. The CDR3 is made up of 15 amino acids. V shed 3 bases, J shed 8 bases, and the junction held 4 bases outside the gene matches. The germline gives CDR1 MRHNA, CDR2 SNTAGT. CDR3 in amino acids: CASSELAGGQYEQFF. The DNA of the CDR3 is TGTGCCAGCAGTGAACTAGCGGGGGGGCAGTATGAGCAGTTCTTC.

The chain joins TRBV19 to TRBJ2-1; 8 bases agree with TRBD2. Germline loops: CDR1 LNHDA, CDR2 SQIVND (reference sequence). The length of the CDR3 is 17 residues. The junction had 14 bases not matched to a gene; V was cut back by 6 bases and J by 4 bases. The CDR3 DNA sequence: TGTGCCAGTAGCTACAGGGATCTAGCGGGTACTTACAATGAGCAGTTCTTC. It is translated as CASSYRDLAGTYNEQFF.

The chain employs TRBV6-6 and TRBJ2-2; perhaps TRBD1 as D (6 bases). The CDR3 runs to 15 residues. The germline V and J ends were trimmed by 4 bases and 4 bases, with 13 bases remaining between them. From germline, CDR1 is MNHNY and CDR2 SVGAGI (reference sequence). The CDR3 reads CASSFTQGSTGELFF. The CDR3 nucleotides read TGTGCCAGCAGTTTTACACAGGGTTCCACCGGGGAGCTGTTTTTT.

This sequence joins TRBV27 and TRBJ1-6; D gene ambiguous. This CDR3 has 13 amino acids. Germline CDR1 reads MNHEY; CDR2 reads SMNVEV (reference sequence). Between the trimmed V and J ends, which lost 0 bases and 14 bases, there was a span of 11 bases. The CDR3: CASSLSSDKTLHF. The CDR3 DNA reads TGTGCCAGCAGTTTATCCTCTGACAAAACCCTCCACTTT.